Following are 32 T cell receptor beta chains from one sample sequenced in a study of human T cells and chemical hapten exposure. TCRdb passed the RACE reads through MiXCR, listing each CDR3 protein once. The data hold about 30,000 distinct CDR3 sequences, with roughly 5% observed a single time. Time point of the sample: healthy volunteer bleed at 6 weeks. Extraction of total RNA was performed on unfractionated whole blood. Sequencing used whole blood. The receptors here all came from a human donor in good health. Some clones in this sample may be carry-over from other donors' samples.

This clonotype has a handful of counts. The CDR3 spells CASRFSGSSYNEQFF. In DNA form, the CDR3 reads TGTGCCAGCAGGTTTAGCGGGAGCTCCTACAATGAGCAGTTCTTC. The chain joins TRBV7-2 to TRBJ2-1; 9 nucleotides agree with TRBD2. Germline CDR1 and CDR2: SGHTA and FQGNSA. The ends lost 6 bases at V and 0 bases at J; junction bases unmatched: 3. This CDR3 is 15 amino acids long.

The sample holds many counts of this clonotype. The V gene is TRBV5-1, the J gene TRBJ1-1; D is possibly TRBD1 (5 bases). V was pared by 4 bases and J by 6 bases, with 19 bases between. Germline CDR1 SGHRS, CDR2 YFSETQ. The CDR3 spans 15 residues. This chain's CDR3 is CASSRDRGRVAEAFF. CDR3 nucleotides: TGCGCCAGCAGCCGGGACCGTGGGAGGGTCGCTGAAGCTTTCTTT.

This clonotype was seen at least ten times. For the CDR3, the DNA is TGTGCCAGCAGCTATATACAGGGAGGGGGCTACACCTTC. Translating gives CASSYIQGGGYTF. This chain connects TRBV28 to TRBJ1-2; D might be TRBD1 (6 bases). This CDR3 region has 13 residues. V was shortened by 6 bases and J by 8 bases, with 16 bases between the two germline ends. CDR1 is MDHEN, CDR2 SYDVKM, per germline.

This clonotype has at least ten counts. V and J are TRBV6-1 and TRBJ2-3, with D tentatively TRBD2 (6 bases). The CDR3 covers 14 residues. Germline values: CDR1 MNHNS, CDR2 SASEGT. The germline V and J ends were trimmed by 4 bases and 3 bases, with 11 bases remaining between them. CDR3: CASSVRERTDTQYF. CDR3 nucleotide sequence: TGTGCCAGCAGTGTACGGGAGAGGACAGATACGCAGTATTTT.

In this sample, this clonotype turned up many times. The rearrangement joins TRBV12-3 or TRBV12-4 to TRBJ2-1; D might be TRBD1 (5 bases). The CDR3 consists of 11 residues. V was trimmed by 6 bases and J by 10 bases, leaving 10 bases between them. CDR3 nucleotides: TGTGCCAGCAGGTCCAACAGGGAGCAGTTCTTC. Encoded protein: CASRSNREQFF.

This clonotype occurred many times. This sequence joins TRBV20-1 and TRBJ2-3; D assignment may be TRBD1 or TRBD2 (5 bases each). V lost 7 bases to trimming and J lost 1 base, with 21 bases between them. CDR1 and CDR2 from the germline V gene are DFQATT and SNEGSKA (reference sequence). The CDR3 has 16 residues. The CDR3 DNA reads TGCAGTGTTAAATATTTTGGGGGAAGTGGCACAGATACGCAGTATTTT. Translated, it gives CSVKYFGGSGTDTQYF.

Points on this clonotype: With a much larger clone just one base away, this may be a read error. The CDR3 is CVWIRESGTEAFF. The CDR3 DNA sequence: TGTGTCTGGATTCGGGAGAGTGGGACTGAAGCTTTCTTT. The chain combines TRBV30 with TRBJ1-1, with no clear D. The CDR3 spans 13 residues. Per germline, CDR1 GTSNPN and CDR2 SVGIG (reference sequence).

This clonotype has at least ten counts. CDR3 DNA: TGTGCCAGCAGCCCGCAGGGGGTAGGCACTGAAGCTTTCTTT. This codes for CASSPQGVGTEAFF. The chain is built from TRBV7-2 and TRBJ1-1; 7 positions agree with TRBD1. The CDR3 has 14 residues. With 5 bases clipped from V and 4 bases from J, the junction kept 7 bases outside the gene matches. The V gene's germline CDR1 is SGHTA and CDR2 FQGNSA. The entire variable domain, with the rest obtained from reference TRBV7-2 and TRBJ1-1, is as follows: GAGVSQSPSNKVTEKGKDVELRCDPISGHTALYWYRQSLGQGLEFLIYFQGNSAPDKSGLPSDRFSAERTGGSVSTLTIQRTQQEDSAVYLCASSPQGVGTEAFFGQGTRLTVV.

This clonotype was seen repeatedly, ten times or more. V usage is TRBV7-2 and J usage is TRBJ1-1; D is perhaps TRBD1 (6 bases). This CDR3 spans 14 amino acids. CDR1 and CDR2 from the germline V gene are SGHTA and FQGNSA. V lost 1 base, J lost 7 bases, and 13 bases lay in between. This CDR3 reads CASSLVFRGGEAFF. The CDR3 bases are TGTGCCAGCAGCTTAGTATTCAGGGGAGGTGAAGCTTTCTTT.

This clonotype was seen ten or more times. This chain joins TRBV7-2 and TRBJ2-2; D ambiguous. Germline V gives CDR1 SGHTA, CDR2 FQGNSA. This CDR3 is 13 amino acids long. V lost 0 bases and J 8 bases, leaving 7 bases between the germline ends. CDR3 sequence reads: CASSLARTGELFF. DNA for the CDR3: TGTGCCAGCAGCTTAGCCCGGACGGGGGAGCTGTTTTTT.

This clonotype was counted ten times or more. This chain connects TRBV20-1 to TRBJ1-2; D not resolved. V was shortened by 2 bases and J by 5 bases, with 12 bases between the two germline ends. CDR1 and CDR2 from the germline V gene are DFQATT and SNEGSKA (reference sequence). The CDR3 runs 13 residues. CDR3 amino acids: CSARPLLSYGYTF. CDR3 in DNA: TGCAGTGCTAGACCCCTTCTCAGTTATGGCTACACCTTC.

Only a few counts were recorded for this clonotype. This chain's CDR3 is CASSLLRTGAGQPQHF. Written as DNA, the CDR3 is TGTGCCAGCAGCCTCCTAAGGACGGGGGCTGGTCAGCCCCAGCATTTT. The chain has TRBV7-8 and TRBJ1-5; perhaps TRBD1 as D (6 bases). Germline V gene lookup returns CDR1 SGHVS and CDR2 FQNEAQ. The CDR3 is 16 amino acids. With 5 bases removed from V and 6 bases from J, the gap between germline ends came to 20 bases.

The chain uses TRBV28 and TRBJ2-3, with a tentative D call TRBD1 (6 bases). Between the trimmed V and J ends, which lost 6 bases and 5 bases, there was a span of 15 bases. The V gene's germline CDR1 is MDHEN and CDR2 SYDVKM. This CDR3 has 14 residues. The CDR3: CASSLQGFGDTQYF. The CDR3 DNA sequence: TGTGCCAGCAGCTTACAGGGCTTCGGAGATACGCAGTATTTT.

This clonotype showed up just a few times. The V gene is TRBV6-1, the J gene TRBJ1-4; possibly TRBD1 for D (5 bases). CDR1 is MNHNS, CDR2 SASEGT, per germline. This CDR3 has 13 residues. Between the trimmed V and J ends, which lost 11 bases and 7 bases, there was a span of 17 bases. The CDR3 region is CACRVTEGEKLFF. The CDR3 DNA reads TGTGCCTGTCGAGTGACAGAGGGTGAAAAACTGTTTTTT.

At least ten counts were recorded for this clonotype. The chain is built from TRBV2 and TRBJ2-1, with 16 nucleotides matching TRBD2. The CDR3 is 18 amino acids. Germline loops: CDR1 SNHLY, CDR2 FYNNEI. J lost 7 bases, V lost 5 bases, and 11 bases had no gene match. The CDR3 DNA reads TGTGCCAGCAGTCTTACCGGGACTAGCGGGAGGGCCAAGAATGAGCAGTTCTTC. Translation: CASSLTGTSGRAKNEQFF.

Worth noting for this clonotype: A much larger clone differs from this one at a single base, so this may be a read error. The rearrangement links TRBV7-2 to TRBJ2-3, with D possibly TRBD1 on 5 matching bases. This CDR3 spans 13 amino acids. From germline, CDR1 is SGHTA and CDR2 FQGNSA. Trimming removed 3 bases at V and 1 base at J, with 5 bases between. The CDR3 loop reads CASSLGRTDTQYF. CDR3 in DNA: TGTGCCAGCAGCTTGGGGCGCACAGATACGCAGTATTTT.

The chain uses TRBV10-3 and TRBJ2-2; 7 bases line up with TRBD1. CDR1 is ENHRY, CDR2 SYGVKD, per germline. V dropped 3 bases and J dropped 3; count of bases not matched to a gene: 7. The CDR3 has 16 residues. CDR3 amino acids: CAISEGGAPYTGELFF. The CDR3 region has the DNA TGTGCCATCAGTGAAGGGGGCGCCCCGTACACCGGGGAGCTGTTTTTT.

This clonotype has a count of ten or more. V and J are TRBV20-1 and TRBJ1-1, with D unresolved. Per germline, CDR1 DFQATT and CDR2 SNEGSKA (reference sequence). The CDR3 is 14 amino acids. V shed 2 bases and J shed 0 bases, with 10 bases lying between them. The CDR3 loop is CSARTGLVNTEAFF. The CDR3 DNA reads as TGCAGTGCTAGAACTGGGCTGGTGAACACTGAAGCTTTCTTT.

This clonotype has a count of ten or more. The genes are TRBV29-1 and TRBJ2-3; 7 positions agree with TRBD2. J was trimmed by 4 bases and V by 6 bases; bases with no gene match: 4. Germline CDR1 and CDR2: SQVTM and ANQGSEA. This CDR3 is 12 amino acids long. The chain's CDR3 is CSVAGDADTQYF. Written as DNA, the CDR3 is TGCAGCGTGGCGGGAGACGCAGATACGCAGTATTTT.

There are many counts of this clonotype. The V gene is TRBV11-3, the J gene TRBJ2-3; D not resolved. The CDR3 sequence is 11 residues long. Germline V lookup: CDR1 SGHNT, CDR2 YENEEA. V shed 4 bases and J shed 7 bases, with 6 bases lying between them. CDR3 sequence (DNA): TGTGCCAGCAGCTCCCTCAATACGCAGTATTTT. The encoded protein is CASSSLNTQYF.

This clonotype was counted between two and nine times. The rearrangement links TRBV27 to TRBJ1-2, with D uncertain. V shed 5 bases and J shed 2 bases, with 21 bases lying between them. The germline V gene has CDR1 MNHEY and CDR2 SMNVEV (reference sequence). The CDR3 has 17 amino acids. CDR3 sequence: CASSRAPQWGSNYGYTF. The DNA of the CDR3 is TGTGCCAGCAGTCGGGCCCCACAGTGGGGTTCAAACTATGGCTACACCTTC.

This clonotype was counted at least ten times. V is TRBV3-1 and J is TRBJ2-7; possible D gene TRBD1, 5 bases. This CDR3 region has 12 residues. V was cut by 5 bases and J by 7 bases, with 12 bases left in between. Germline CDR1 and CDR2: LGHDT and YNNKEL (reference sequence). CDR3 loop: CASSDSALEQYF. For the CDR3, the DNA is TGTGCCAGCAGCGACAGCGCCCTTGAGCAGTACTTC.

The chain carries TRBV3-1 and TRBJ2-1; no clear D gene. Trimming took 0 bases from V and 12 from J, leaving 12 bases between them. The length of the CDR3 is 13 residues. Germline V lookup: CDR1 LGHDT, CDR2 YNNKEL (reference sequence). In nucleotides, the CDR3 is TGTGCCAGCAGCCAAGATCAGCGCGCGGCGCAGTTCTTC. It codes for CASSQDQRAAQFF.

This clonotype has at least ten counts. The CDR3 nucleotides are TGTGCCAGCAGCTCCACCGGCCTTGAAGCTTTCTTT. It encodes CASSSTGLEAFF. This sequence joins TRBV7-9 and TRBJ1-1, with D hard to call. The germline V gene encodes CDR1 SEHNR and CDR2 FQNEAQ (reference sequence). This CDR3 region has 12 residues. V lost 4 bases and J 7 bases, leaving 10 bases between the germline ends.

This clonotype came up a few times. The chain combines TRBV6-2 or TRBV6-3 with TRBJ1-3; D ambiguous. The germline V and J ends were trimmed by 4 bases and 0 bases, with 10 bases remaining between them. The CDR3 extends over 15 amino acids. Germline V gives CDR1 MNHEY, CDR2 SVGEGT. CDR3 loop: CASSLGPNSGNTIYF. The CDR3, as DNA: TGTGCCAGCAGTTTAGGACCGAACTCTGGAAACACCATATATTTT.

This clonotype appeared many times. The chain combines TRBV20-1 with TRBJ1-2; D ambiguous. Germline V gives CDR1 DFQATT, CDR2 SNEGSKA (reference sequence). V was clipped by 5 bases and J by 2 bases, with 9 bases between them. This CDR3 has 12 residues. As DNA, the CDR3 is TGCAGTGCTCGGAACCAAAACTATGGCTACACCTTC. Protein: CSARNQNYGYTF.

This clonotype was found many times. The chain joins TRBV12-3 or TRBV12-4 to TRBJ2-5; 13 bases agree with TRBD2. The CDR3 has 16 amino acids. V lost 5 bases, J lost 5 bases, and 8 bases stayed unmatched. The CDR3 nucleotides read TGTGCCAGCAGTGGACTCGGACTAGCGGGAGCCGAGACCCAGTACTTC. It translates to CASSGLGLAGAETQYF.

Many counts were recorded for this clonotype. J is TRBJ1-4 and V is TRBV5-1; possible D gene TRBD1, 5 bases. Trimming took off 3 bases at V and 1 base at J, with 7 bases between the two ends. There are 14 residues in the CDR3. CDR1 is SGHRS and CDR2 is YFSETQ in the germline V gene. CDR3 amino acids: CASSSQGTNEKLFF. CDR3 DNA sequence: TGCGCCAGCAGCTCGCAGGGAACTAATGAAAAACTGTTTTTT.

This clonotype was recorded at least ten times. V is TRBV10-3 and J is TRBJ2-3; D assignment may be TRBD1 or TRBD2 (6 bases each). Trimming took 3 bases from V and 5 from J, leaving 9 bases between them. Germline V gene sequence: CDR1 ENHRY, CDR2 SYGVKD. The CDR3 consists of 13 residues. The CDR3 DNA reads as TGTGCCATCAGTGAAGGGGGGAAAGATACGCAGTATTTT. Its protein is CAISEGGKDTQYF.

This clonotype was detected many times. V usage is TRBV6-6 and J usage is TRBJ2-1; 13 bases fit TRBD2. Germline V gives CDR1 MNHNY, CDR2 SVGAGI (reference sequence). The V and J ends lost 7 bases and 7 bases, in that order; junction bases with no gene match: 7. The CDR3 has 15 residues. CDR3 protein: CASTLTSGGANEQFF. As DNA, the CDR3 is TGTGCCAGCACCCTTACTAGCGGGGGGGCTAATGAGCAGTTCTTC.

The chain joins TRBV6-2 or TRBV6-3 to TRBJ2-3, with TRBD2 matching 8 bases. The V gene's germline CDR1 is MNHEY and CDR2 SVGEGT. This CDR3 contains 17 residues. V was clipped by 6 bases and J by 2 bases; unmatched bases: 13. The CDR3 is CASRPIRRAGVTDTQYF. Written as DNA, the CDR3 is TGTGCCAGCAGACCAATCCGAAGAGCGGGGGTCACAGATACGCAGTATTTT.

This clonotype was counted ten times or more. The chain has TRBV6-5 and TRBJ2-1, with D maybe TRBD2 (6 bases). This CDR3 has 16 amino acids. Per the germline V gene, CDR1 is MNHEY and CDR2 is SVGAGI. V dropped 2 bases and J dropped 0 bases, with 11 bases sitting between them. Here the CDR3 reads CASSYAEGLSYNEQFF. CDR3 coding DNA: TGTGCCAGCAGTTACGCGGAGGGGCTCTCCTACAATGAGCAGTTCTTC.